In its sample, the clone carrying this T cell receptor beta chain was seen once. The sample comes from a study of ipilimumab plus nivolumab after autologous stem cell transplantation. Study-level background: A median of about 8 nivolumab and a few ipilimumab doses were given.

Produced via immunoSEQ multiplex PCR; TCRdb's table is partial and in-frame only. The table records tens of thousands of clones, 80% to 95% of them present only once. Patients received nivolumab 3 mg/kg at weeks 1, 4, 7, 10, then fortnightly to week 26. The V gene lost 1 base and the J gene lost 0 bases, with 16 bases spanning the gap. The CDR3 contains 18 residues. The germline gives CDR1 MGHRA, CDR2 YSYEKL. This TCR derives from a male donor with multiple myeloma. Sequenced material: PBMCs, taken in a trial of ipilimumab plus nivolumab as post-transplant consolidation. V and J are TRBV4-1 and TRBJ1-5; a weak D match, TRBD1 (6 bases). The CDR3 nucleotides read TGCGCCAGCAGCCAAGTTACAGTGGCAGGGGTTAGCAATCAGCCCCAGCATTTT. Its translation: CASSQVTVAGVSNQPQHF.